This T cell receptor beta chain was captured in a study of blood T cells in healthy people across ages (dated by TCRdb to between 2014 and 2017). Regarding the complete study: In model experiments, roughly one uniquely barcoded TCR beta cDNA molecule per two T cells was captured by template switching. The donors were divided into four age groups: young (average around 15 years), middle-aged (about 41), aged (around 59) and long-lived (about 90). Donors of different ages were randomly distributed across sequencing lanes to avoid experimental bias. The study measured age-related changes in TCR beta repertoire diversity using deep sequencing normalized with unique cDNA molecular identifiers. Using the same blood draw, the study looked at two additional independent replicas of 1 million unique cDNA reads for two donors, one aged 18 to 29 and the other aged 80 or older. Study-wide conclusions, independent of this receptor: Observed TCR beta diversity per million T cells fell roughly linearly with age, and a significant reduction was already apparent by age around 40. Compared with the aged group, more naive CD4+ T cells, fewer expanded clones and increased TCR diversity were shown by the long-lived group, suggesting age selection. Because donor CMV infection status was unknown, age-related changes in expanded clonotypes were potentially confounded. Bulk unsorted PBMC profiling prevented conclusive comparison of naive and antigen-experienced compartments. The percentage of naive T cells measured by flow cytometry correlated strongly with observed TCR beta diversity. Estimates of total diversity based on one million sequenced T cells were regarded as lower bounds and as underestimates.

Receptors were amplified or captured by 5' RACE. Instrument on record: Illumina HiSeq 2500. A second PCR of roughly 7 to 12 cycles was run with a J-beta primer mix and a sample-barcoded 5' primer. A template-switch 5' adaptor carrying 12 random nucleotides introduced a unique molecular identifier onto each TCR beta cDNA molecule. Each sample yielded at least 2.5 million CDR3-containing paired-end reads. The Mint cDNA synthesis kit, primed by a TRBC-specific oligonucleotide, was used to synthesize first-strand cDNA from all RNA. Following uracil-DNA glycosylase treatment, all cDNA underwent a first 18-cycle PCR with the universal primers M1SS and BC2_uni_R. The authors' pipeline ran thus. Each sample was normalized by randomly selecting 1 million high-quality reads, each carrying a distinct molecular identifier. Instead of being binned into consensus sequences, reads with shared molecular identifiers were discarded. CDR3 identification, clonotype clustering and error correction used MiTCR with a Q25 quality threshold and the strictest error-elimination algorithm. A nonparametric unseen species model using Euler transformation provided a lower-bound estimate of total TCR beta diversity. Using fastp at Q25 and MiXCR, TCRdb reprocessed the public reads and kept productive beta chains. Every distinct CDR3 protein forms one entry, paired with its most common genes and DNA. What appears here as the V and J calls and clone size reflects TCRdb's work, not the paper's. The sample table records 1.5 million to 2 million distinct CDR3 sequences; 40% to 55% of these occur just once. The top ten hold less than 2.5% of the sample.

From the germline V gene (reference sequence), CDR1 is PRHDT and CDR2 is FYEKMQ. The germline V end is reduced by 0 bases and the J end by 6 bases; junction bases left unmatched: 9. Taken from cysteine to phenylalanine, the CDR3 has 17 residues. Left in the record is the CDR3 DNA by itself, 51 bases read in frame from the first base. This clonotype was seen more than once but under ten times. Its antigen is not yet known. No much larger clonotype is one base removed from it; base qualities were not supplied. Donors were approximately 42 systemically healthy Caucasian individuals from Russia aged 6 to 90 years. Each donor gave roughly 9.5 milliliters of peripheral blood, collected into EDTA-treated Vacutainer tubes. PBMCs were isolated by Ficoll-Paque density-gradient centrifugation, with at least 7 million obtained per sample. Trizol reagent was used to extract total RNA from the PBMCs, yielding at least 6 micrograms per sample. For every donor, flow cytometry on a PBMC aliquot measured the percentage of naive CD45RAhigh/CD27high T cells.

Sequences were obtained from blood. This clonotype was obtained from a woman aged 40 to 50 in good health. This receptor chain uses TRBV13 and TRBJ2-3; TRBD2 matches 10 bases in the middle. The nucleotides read TGTGCCAGCAGCTTAGGGTCAGTAGCGGGGGGTACGGATACGCAGTATTTT. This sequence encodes CASSLGSVAGGTDTQYF.